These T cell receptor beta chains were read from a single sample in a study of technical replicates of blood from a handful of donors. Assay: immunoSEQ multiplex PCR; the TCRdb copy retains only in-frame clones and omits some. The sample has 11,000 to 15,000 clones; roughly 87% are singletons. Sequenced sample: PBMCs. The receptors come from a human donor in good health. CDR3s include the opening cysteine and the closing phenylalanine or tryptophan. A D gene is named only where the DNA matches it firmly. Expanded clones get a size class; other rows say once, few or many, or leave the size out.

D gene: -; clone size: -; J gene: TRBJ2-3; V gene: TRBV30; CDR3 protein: CAWARGVSTDTQYF; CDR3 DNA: TGTGCCTGGGCCCGCGGGGTCAGCACAGATACGCAGTATTTT
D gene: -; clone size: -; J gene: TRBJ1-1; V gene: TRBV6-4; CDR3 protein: CASSDLVNTEAFF; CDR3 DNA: TGTGCCAGCAGTGACTTAGTGAACACTGAAGCTTTCTTT
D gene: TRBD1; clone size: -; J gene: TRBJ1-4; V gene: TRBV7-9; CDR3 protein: CASSSTLGQGGEKLFF; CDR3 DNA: TGTGCCAGCAGTTCCACCCTGGGACAGGGTGGTGAAAAACTGTTTTTT
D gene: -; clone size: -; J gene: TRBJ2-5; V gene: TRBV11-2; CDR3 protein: CASSSRQAGQLQETQYF; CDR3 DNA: TGTGCCAGCAGCTCTAGACAAGCCGGACAGTTACAAGAGACCCAGTACTTC
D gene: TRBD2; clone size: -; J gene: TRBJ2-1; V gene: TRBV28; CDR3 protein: CASRKAGTSLFF; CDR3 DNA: TGTGCCAGCAGGAAAGCCGGGACTAGCCTGTTCTTC
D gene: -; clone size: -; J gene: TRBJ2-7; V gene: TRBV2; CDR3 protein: CASSGGAQTYNEQYF; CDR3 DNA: TGTGCCAGCAGTGGCGGGGCACAGACGTATAACGAGCAGTACTTC
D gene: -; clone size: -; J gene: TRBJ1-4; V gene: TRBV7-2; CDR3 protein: CASSSMGAINEKLFF; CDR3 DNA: TGTGCCAGCAGCTCTATGGGAGCCATCAATGAAAAACTGTTTTTT
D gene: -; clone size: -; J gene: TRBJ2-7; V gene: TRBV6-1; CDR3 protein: CASSERSYEQYF; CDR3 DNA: TGTGCCAGCAGTGAACGGTCCTACGAGCAGTACTTC
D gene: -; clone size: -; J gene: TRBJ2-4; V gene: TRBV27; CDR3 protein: CASRGHLGGNIQYF; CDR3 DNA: TGTGCCAGCAGGGGACACCTAGGCGGAAACATTCAGTACTTC
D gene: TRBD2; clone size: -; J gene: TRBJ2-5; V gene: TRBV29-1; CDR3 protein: CSVGLAGVRETQYF; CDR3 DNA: TGCAGCGTGGGACTAGCGGGAGTACGTGAGACCCAGTACTTC
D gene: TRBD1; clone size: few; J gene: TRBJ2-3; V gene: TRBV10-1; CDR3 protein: CASSGPGQGTTDTQYF; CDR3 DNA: TGCGCCAGCAGTGGACCGGGACAGGGGACCACAGATACGCAGTATTTT
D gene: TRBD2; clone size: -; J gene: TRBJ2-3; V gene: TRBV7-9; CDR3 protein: CASSSLAGEADTQYF; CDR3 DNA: TGTGCCAGCAGCTCATTAGCGGGAGAGGCAGATACGCAGTATTTT
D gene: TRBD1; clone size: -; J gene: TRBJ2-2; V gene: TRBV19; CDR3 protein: CASSLGQGTGELFF; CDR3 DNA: TGTGCCAGTAGTTTAGGACAGGGAACTGGGGAGCTGTTTTTT
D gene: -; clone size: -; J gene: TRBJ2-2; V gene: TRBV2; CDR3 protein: CASSQWGLNTGELFF; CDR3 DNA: TGTGCCAGCAGTCAATGGGGGCTTAACACCGGGGAGCTGTTTTTT
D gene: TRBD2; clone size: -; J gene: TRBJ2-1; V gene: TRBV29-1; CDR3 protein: CSVEISGTSGRADQFF; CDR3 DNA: TGCAGCGTTGAAATCTCCGGGACTAGCGGGAGGGCCGATCAGTTCTTC
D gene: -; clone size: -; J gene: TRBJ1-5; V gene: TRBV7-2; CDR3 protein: CASSLRGGNQPQHF; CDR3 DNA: TGTGCCAGCAGCTTACGGGGGGGAAATCAGCCCCAGCATTTT
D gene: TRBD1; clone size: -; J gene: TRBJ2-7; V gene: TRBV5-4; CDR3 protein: CASSLDRQGVKEQYF; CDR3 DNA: TGTGCCAGCAGCTTGGATCGACAGGGGGTAAAAGAGCAGTACTTC
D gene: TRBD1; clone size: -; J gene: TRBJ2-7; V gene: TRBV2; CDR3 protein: CASSTRGQIYEQYF; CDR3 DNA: TGTGCCAGCAGCACTCGGGGACAGATCTACGAGCAGTACTTC
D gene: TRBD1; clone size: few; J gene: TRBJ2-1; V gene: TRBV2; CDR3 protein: CASSRRTGGQFF; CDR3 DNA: TGTGCCAGCAGTCGAAGGACAGGTGGGCAGTTCTTC
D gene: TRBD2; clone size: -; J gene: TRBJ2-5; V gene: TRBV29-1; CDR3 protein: CSGPWMRRGETQYF; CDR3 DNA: TGCAGCGGCCCCTGGATGCGGCGGGGGGAGACCCAGTACTTC
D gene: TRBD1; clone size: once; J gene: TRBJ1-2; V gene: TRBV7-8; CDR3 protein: CASSPKGTAYGYTF; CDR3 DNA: TGTGCCAGCAGCCCGAAAGGGACAGCCTATGGCTACACCTTC
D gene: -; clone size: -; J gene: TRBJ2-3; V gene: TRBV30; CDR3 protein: CAWNGWEPTDTQYF; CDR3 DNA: TGTGCCTGGAATGGCTGGGAGCCCACAGATACGCAGTATTTT
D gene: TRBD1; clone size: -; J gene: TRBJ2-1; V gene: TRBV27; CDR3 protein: CASSLAVGGRWNEQFF; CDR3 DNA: TGTGCCAGCAGTTTGGCTGTAGGGGGCAGATGGAATGAGCAGTTCTTC
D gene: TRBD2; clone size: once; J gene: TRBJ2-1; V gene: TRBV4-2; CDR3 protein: CASSQDPTSGGSYNEQFF; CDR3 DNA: TGTGCCAGCAGCCAAGACCCAACTAGCGGGGGCTCCTACAATGAGCAGTTCTTC
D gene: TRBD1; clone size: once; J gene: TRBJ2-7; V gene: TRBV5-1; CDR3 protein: CASSLSGQSGEQYF; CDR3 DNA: TGCGCCAGCAGCTTGTCGGGACAGTCGGGTGAGCAGTACTTC
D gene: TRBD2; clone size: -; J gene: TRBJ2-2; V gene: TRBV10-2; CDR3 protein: CASRPTSGEANTGELFF; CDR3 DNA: TGCGCCAGCAGACCTACTAGCGGGGAAGCGAACACCGGGGAGCTGTTTTTT
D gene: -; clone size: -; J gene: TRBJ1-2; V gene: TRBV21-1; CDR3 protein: CASSTPTGANYGYTF; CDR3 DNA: TGTGCCAGCAGCACTCCGACAGGAGCTAACTATGGCTACACCTTC
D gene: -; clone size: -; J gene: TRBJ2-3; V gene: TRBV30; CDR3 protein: CAWSVAASKVTDTQYF; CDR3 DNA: TGTGCCTGGAGTGTGGCGGCCTCAAAGGTCACAGATACGCAGTATTTT
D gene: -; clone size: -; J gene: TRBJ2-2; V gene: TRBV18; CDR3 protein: CASSPDSGNTGELFF; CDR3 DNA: TGTGCCAGCTCACCAGACTCCGGGAACACCGGGGAGCTGTTTTTT
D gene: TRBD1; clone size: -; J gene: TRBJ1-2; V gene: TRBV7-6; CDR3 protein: CASSKTGGGYTF; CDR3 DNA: TGTGCCAGCAGCAAGACAGGGGGTGGCTACACCTTC
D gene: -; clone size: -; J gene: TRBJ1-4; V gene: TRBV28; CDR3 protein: CASSLLQGNEKLFF; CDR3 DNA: TGTGCCAGCAGTCTGTTGCAGGGTAATGAAAAACTGTTTTTT
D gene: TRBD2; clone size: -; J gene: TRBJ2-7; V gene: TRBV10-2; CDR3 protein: CASTGLAGDEQYF; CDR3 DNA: TGCGCCAGCACCGGTCTAGCGGGAGACGAGCAGTACTTC